This note documents a single TCR beta chain sequence. The source of the sample is a study of blood T cell repertoires in COVID-19. In the study overall: COVID-19 samples, acute and convalescent, were from the United States, Italy and Spain. PBMCs, B-cell-depleted T cells, or T cells were the source of the cDNA or gDNA that made up the material.

In the source study's methods: Amplifying reference gene primers gave estimates of nucleated cell counts. Sequencing used immunoSEQ multiplex PCR; TCRdb keeps in-frame clones, though not all of them. That table furnishes V, J and clone size, whereas the DNA furnished D and trimming. This table holds 200,000 to 250,000 clones, around 86% found once. Enrolled during active infection, Seattle patients were then followed longitudinally. This receptor was identified in an elderly woman with COVID-19, enrolled during active disease. Material: peripheral blood.

DNA of the CDR3: TGCGCCAGCAGCGCCGGACAGATTCAGGGGGTTGGGGAAAAACTGTTTTTT. This encodes CASSAGQIQGVGEKLFF. This sequence joins TRBV10-1 and TRBJ1-4; 7 nucleotides agree with TRBD1. The CDR3 is made up of 17 amino acids. Trimming removed 6 bases from V and 8 bases from J; junction bases left unmatched: 18. The germline V gene encodes CDR1 WNHNN and CDR2 SYGVQD (reference sequence).